Listed below are T cell receptor beta chains from one sample, sequenced in a study of OX40 agonist ivuxolimab in advanced cancers. Sequencing was performed with immunoSEQ multiplex PCR; in TCRdb, only in-frame clones are kept and a portion is missing. The sample yields roughly 34,000 clones, around 84% seen once. This material consisted of CD4+ or CD8+ T cells sorted from blood, taken in a trial of the OX40 agonist ivuxolimab. The receptors come from an adult with an advanced solid tumor such as melanoma, head and neck, liver or kidney cancer. The CDR3 runs from the conserved cysteine through the conserved F or W. Fields, in order: clone size, D gene, V gene, J gene, CDR3 protein, CDR3 DNA. The D gene is left open where the match is weak. Not every row has a clone size; where given, it reads once, few, many or a size class.

>.|.|TRBV19|TRBJ2-3
CASSRSGAAPSTDTQYF
TGTGCCAGTAGTAGGTCGGGAGCGGCCCCTAGCACAGATACGCAGTATTTT
>.|TRBD1|TRBV10-1|TRBJ1-1
CATRQGAGTEAFF
TGCGCCACTAGACAGGGGGCAGGCACTGAAGCTTTCTTT
>.|.|TRBV9|TRBJ1-6
CASSVEAQSSYNSPLHF
TGTGCCAGCAGCGTAGAGGCACAGAGCTCCTATAATTCACCCCTCCACTTT
>.|TRBD1|TRBV27|TRBJ1-2
CASSTTGGGYTF
TGTGCCAGCAGTACGACAGGGGGTGGCTACACCTTC
>.|.|TRBV7-2|TRBJ2-2
CASSSGPGNTGELFF
TGTGCCAGCAGCTCCGGGCCAGGGAACACCGGGGAGCTGTTTTTT
>.|TRBD1|TRBV7-6|TRBJ1-1
CASSLGQGTEAFF
TGTGCCAGCAGCTTAGGACAGGGGACTGAAGCTTTCTTT
>.|.|TRBV9|TRBJ2-3
CASSVVGTGTNTDTQYF
TGTGCCAGCAGCGTAGTCGGAACCGGGACAAACACAGATACGCAGTATTTT
>.|.|TRBV25-1|TRBJ1-6
CASSEFLGGRSPLHF
TGTGCCAGCAGTGAATTCTTAGGGGGTCGATCACCCCTCCACTTT
>few|TRBD1|TRBV2|TRBJ1-5
CASSGQGVQPQHF
TGTGCCAGCAGTGGACAGGGGGTTCAGCCCCAGCATTTT
>.|.|TRBV28|TRBJ1-3
CASSLPVSSGNTIYF
TGTGCCAGCAGTTTGCCGGTCAGCTCTGGAAACACCATATATTTT
>few|.|TRBV7-7|TRBJ1-3
CASSPHEAGGNTIYF
TGTGCCAGCAGCCCCCACGAGGCGGGAGGAAACACCATATATTTT
>.|.|TRBV29-1|TRBJ1-3
CSVDGQGNTIYF
TGCAGCGTTGATGGACAGGGAAACACCATATATTTT
>.|.|TRBV4-3|TRBJ1-1
CASSQADTLNTEAFF
TGCGCCAGCAGCCAAGCTGATACCCTGAACACTGAAGCTTTCTTT
>.|.|TRBV6-6|TRBJ2-1
CASSAASQVGEQFF
TGTGCCAGCAGTGCGGCTAGTCAGGTTGGTGAGCAGTTCTTC
>.|.|TRBV7-2|TRBJ1-1
CASSPPNTEAFF
TGTGCCAGCAGCCCCCCGAACACTGAAGCTTTCTTT
>few|.|TRBV14|TRBJ2-3
CASSLYMGTQDTQYF
TGTGCCAGCAGCCTATACATGGGCACACAAGATACGCAGTATTTT
>.|TRBD1|TRBV28|TRBJ2-5
CASSLETGSETQYF
TGTGCCAGCAGCCTCGAGACAGGGTCAGAGACCCAGTACTTC
>once|.|TRBV28|TRBJ1-2
CATKSPGVPLYGYTF
TGTGCCACCAAGTCTCCGGGGGTCCCCTTATATGGCTACACCTTC
>.|.|TRBV5-6|TRBJ2-7
CASSFTIDTSWSYEQYF
TGTGCCAGCAGCTTTACAATAGACACCTCCTGGTCCTACGAGCAGTACTTC
>.|.|TRBV10-3|TRBJ1-2
CATRAGGWDYGYTF
TGTGCCACCAGAGCGGGGGGCTGGGACTATGGCTACACCTTC
>.|TRBD2|TRBV19|TRBJ2-7
CASAIGGEGRYEQYF
TGTGCCAGTGCGATCGGGGGGGAGGGCCGCTACGAGCAGTACTTC
>.|.|TRBV7-2|TRBJ1-2
CASSIPGREAYGYTF
TGTGCCAGCAGCATTCCGGGACGGGAGGCCTATGGCTACACCTTC
>.|.|TRBV2|TRBJ2-4
CASSGLSAENIQYF
TGTGCCAGCAGTGGGCTTAGCGCGGAAAACATTCAGTACTTC
>.|.|TRBV7-3|TRBJ2-1
CASSLSPGQDYNEQFF
TGTGCCAGCAGCCTATCCCCGGGACAAGATTACAATGAGCAGTTCTTC
>.|TRBD2|TRBV4-3|TRBJ2-3
CASSQEWIGGRGGDTQYF
TGCGCCAGCAGCCAAGAATGGATTGGCGGGAGGGGGGGAGATACGCAGTATTTT
>.|.|TRBV10-1|TRBJ2-3
CASSGEPRPDTQYF
TGCGCCAGCAGTGGGGAACCACGACCAGATACGCAGTATTTT
>.|.|TRBV6-1|TRBJ1-2
CASSDRAFGYTF
TGTGCCAGCAGTGACAGGGCCTTTGGCTACACCTTC
>.|.|TRBV6-1|TRBJ1-5
CASRELGHAVNQPQHF
TGTGCCAGCAGGGAACTCGGCCACGCCGTTAATCAGCCCCAGCATTTT
>.|.|TRBV5-4|TRBJ2-3
CASSTGQFQSTDTQYF
TGTGCCAGCAGCACAGGACAGTTCCAATCCACAGATACGCAGTATTTT
>.|.|TRBV6-6|TRBJ1-1
CASRRETGVPEAFF
TGTGCCAGCCGAAGGGAAACCGGGGTTCCTGAAGCTTTCTTT
>few|TRBD1|TRBV9|TRBJ2-3
CASSPTGGPGVTQYF
TGTGCCAGCAGCCCAACAGGGGGCCCTGGGGTTACGCAGTATTTT
>.|TRBD1|TRBV5-6|TRBJ1-4
CASSYYAGTGGTKLFF
TGTGCCAGCAGTTATTACGCCGGGACAGGGGGCACGAAACTGTTTTTT
>few|.|TRBV7-9|TRBJ2-3
CASSLVRTMKRTDTQYF
TGTGCCAGCAGCTTAGTAAGGACTATGAAACGCACAGATACGCAGTATTTT
>.|TRBD2|TRBV10-3|TRBJ2-1
CAIGLAGGNEQFF
TGTGCCATCGGGCTAGCGGGGGGGAATGAGCAGTTCTTC
>once|.|TRBV19|TRBJ2-7
CASSFLPSSYEQYF
TGTGCCAGTAGTTTTCTGCCAAGCTCCTACGAGCAGTACTTC
>once|.|TRBV6-5|TRBJ2-5
CASSTRGGSQYF
TGTGCCAGCAGCACAAGGGGGGGGTCGCAGTACTTC
>.|.|TRBV10-3|TRBJ2-3
CAISEGGGTDTQYF
TGTGCCATCAGTGAGGGGGGAGGCACAGATACGCAGTATTTT
>.|.|TRBV7-2|TRBJ2-1
CASSLDLGEQFF
TGTGCCAGCAGCTTAGACCTAGGGGAGCAGTTCTTC
>.|.|TRBV9|TRBJ1-1
CASSLTGGTEAFF
TGTGCCAGCAGCTTGACGGGGGGCACTGAAGCTTTCTTT
>.|TRBD2|TRBV11-3|TRBJ2-1
CASSFGPGGPDEQFF
TGTGCCAGCAGCTTCGGACCGGGGGGGCCCGATGAGCAGTTCTTC
>once|TRBD2|TRBV10-3|TRBJ2-7
CAISERGVTSSYEQYF
TGTGCCATCAGTGAGCGGGGGGTAACCAGCTCCTACGAGCAGTACTTC
>.|.|TRBV18|TRBJ1-2
CASSLDRDGSGGYTF
TGTGCCAGCTCATTAGACAGAGACGGATCCGGCGGCTACACCTTC
>.|.|TRBV4-3|TRBJ1-5
CASSQELAQSNQPQHF
TGCGCCAGCAGCCAGGAACTGGCCCAGAGCAATCAGCCCCAGCATTTT
>.|.|TRBV21-1|TRBJ2-5
CASSSLRGRAPKVMETQYF
TGTGCCAGCAGCAGCCTGCGCGGGAGGGCCCCTAAGGTAATGGAGACCCAGTACTTC
>.|.|TRBV4-3|TRBJ2-3
CASSRSTGFVDTQYF
TGCGCCAGCAGCCGATCTACAGGGTTTGTTGATACGCAGTATTTT
>.|.|TRBV4-3|TRBJ1-2
CASSQDVQFSYGYTF
TGCGCCAGCAGCCAAGATGTACAGTTTTCCTATGGCTACACCTTC
>.|.|TRBV9|TRBJ1-4
CASSPRRMNEKLFF
TGTGCCAGCAGCCCTCGCAGGATGAATGAAAAACTGTTTTTT
>.|.|TRBV7-6|TRBJ2-2
CASSGMGNTGELFF
TGTGCCAGCAGCGGAATGGGGAACACCGGGGAGCTGTTTTTT
>.|TRBD1|TRBV5-4|TRBJ2-7
CASSPGTGWPYEQYF
TGTGCCAGCAGCCCAGGGACAGGGTGGCCCTACGAGCAGTACTTC